This TCR beta chain was obtained from a study of Graves' ophthalmopathy and Graves' hyperthyroidism. For the study at large: There was a collection of peripheral blood at initial diagnosis, before any treatment. Study-level results: Ophthalmopathy progression cases were predicted by the model with about 70% sensitivity and 72.22% specificity.

TCR beta CDR3 amplification used RNA transcripts. An initial RT-PCR round employing HTBI primers preceded a second-round multiplex PCR. TCRdb redid the calling of the multiplex PCR reads with MiXCR, one entry per CDR3 protein. The sample carries over 650,000 distinct CDR3 sequences, about 40% recorded once. Lactation, pregnancy, uncontrolled infections and other autoimmune diseases were all grounds for excluding patients. The table lists this clonotype with a few counts. Antigen unknown. CDR3 size: 14 residues. V gave up 5 bases and J gave up 1 base; unmatched junction bases: 1. Germline CDR1 is ENHRY and CDR2 is SYGVKD.

This TCR was recovered from an adult man with Graves' ophthalmopathy. The specimen sequenced was peripheral blood. The genes are TRBV10-3 and TRBJ1-5, with 8 bases matching TRBD1. The CDR3 DNA sequence: TGTGCCATCAGTACAGGGGGGAGCAATCAGCCCCAGCATTTT. Translation gives CAISTGGSNQPQHF.